These 21 T cell receptor beta chains share one sample of origin, sequenced in a study of T-cell memory formation after mild COVID-19. TCRdb used MiXCR to reprocess the 5' RACE reads, holding one entry per CDR3 protein. The sample has roughly 80,000 distinct CDR3 sequences, approximately 15% seen once. Sequencing was performed on PBMCs or a T cell subset sorted from them (not recorded which). These receptors were obtained from an adult woman who had mild COVID-19 (a few samples of this study predate the infection). Cell type and time point are not known.

This clonotype appeared many times. The chain joins TRBV7-3 to TRBJ1-5; D is possibly TRBD1 (6 bases). Trimming cost V 5 bases and J 3 bases, with 14 bases left between them. The CDR3 runs to 15 residues. CDR1 SGHTA and CDR2 FQGTGA come from the germline V gene. The CDR3 coding sequence is TGTGCCAGCAGCCCGAAACAGGGAGTCAATCAGCCCCAGCATTTT. The encoded protein is CASSPKQGVNQPQHF.

The J gene is TRBJ2-7, the V gene TRBV29-1; 10 bases are a match to TRBD1. The CDR3 covers 14 residues. Germline assignment: CDR1 SQVTM and CDR2 ANQGSEA. With 3 bases clipped from V and 0 bases from J, the junction kept 2 bases outside the gene matches. As DNA, the CDR3 is TGCAGCGTTGAGCGGACAGGGGGCTCCTACGAGCAGTACTTC. As protein: CSVERTGGSYEQYF.

The chain links TRBV12-3 or TRBV12-4 to TRBJ1-1; the match to TRBD1 covers 8 bases. This CDR3 has 15 residues. Losses at the gene ends were 3 bases for V and 1 base for J; bases not matched to a gene: 4. CDR3 loop: CASSLSGTGNTEAFF. For the CDR3, the DNA is TGTGCCAGCAGTTTGTCCGGGACAGGGAACACTGAAGCTTTCTTT.

The chain joins TRBV5-1 to TRBJ2-7; D possibly corresponds to TRBD2 (5 bases). The CDR3 spans 14 residues. Germline CDR1 is SGHRS and CDR2 is YFSETQ. V was trimmed by 5 bases and J by 5 bases, leaving 17 bases between them. Written as DNA, the CDR3 is TGCGCCAGCAGGCATCGGGGTTTTGTGGACGAGCAGTACTTC. Its translation: CASRHRGFVDEQYF.

This clonotype was counted between two and nine times. The V and J genes are TRBV11-2 and TRBJ2-7, with 9 bases matching TRBD1. The CDR3 is 14 amino acids. V shed 0 bases, J shed 5 bases, and the junction held 2 bases outside the gene matches. CDR1 SGHAT and CDR2 FQNNGV come from the germline V gene. The CDR3 DNA reads TGTGCCAGCAGCTTAGAACAGGGGGCGGACGAGCAGTACTTC. It encodes CASSLEQGADEQYF.

This clonotype has ten or more counts. This rearrangement joins TRBV13 to TRBJ2-7; D could derive from TRBD1 or TRBD2 (6 bases each). V lost 1 base to trimming and J lost 5 bases, with 9 bases between them. Per the germline V gene, CDR1 is PRHDT and CDR2 is FYEKMQ (reference sequence). CDR3 length equals 13 residues. The CDR3 sequence is CASSLAGAHEQYF. Written as DNA, the CDR3 is TGTGCCAGCAGCTTAGCGGGGGCCCACGAGCAGTACTTC.

CDR3 nucleotides: TGTGCCAGCAGCGACACTCAGGTGAACCCCTCTGGAAACACCATATATTTT. It codes for CASSDTQVNPSGNTIYF. The chain recombines TRBV7-8 with TRBJ1-3; D not certain. This CDR3 is 17 amino acids long. CDR1 SGHVS and CDR2 FQNEAQ come from the germline V gene. With 5 bases removed from V and 0 bases from J, the gap between germline ends came to 17 bases.

This chain uses TRBV7-9 with TRBJ1-1; unclear D gene. The CDR3 runs 13 residues. Between the trimmed V and J ends, which lost 5 bases and 6 bases, there was a span of 13 bases. Germline V gives CDR1 SEHNR, CDR2 FQNEAQ (reference sequence). The CDR3 region has the DNA TGTGCCAGCAGCCCGGGCTCCGGGGCTGAAGCTTTCTTT. Amino acids: CASSPGSGAEAFF.

This chain links TRBV7-9 with TRBJ1-2; TRBD1 agrees at 11 bases. Germline-derived CDR1 and CDR2 are SEHNR and FQNEAQ (reference sequence). After removal of 4 bases from V and 4 bases from J, the junction contained 5 bases not matched to a gene. The CDR3 is 15 amino acids. The CDR3 coding sequence is TGTGCCAGCAGCTCGGACAGGGGGCAGGGCTATGGCTACACCTTC. Its protein product is CASSSDRGQGYGYTF.

This chain links TRBV29-1 with TRBJ2-3, with D possibly being TRBD2 (7 bases). The CDR3 loop spans 15 amino acids. The V gene lost 0 bases and the J gene lost 6 bases, with 16 bases spanning the gap. The germline CDR1 and CDR2 sequences are SQVTM and ANQGSEA. DNA of the CDR3: TGCAGCGTTGAAGATCGGGGGGCCTCCGGGGATACGCAGTATTTT. It specifies CSVEDRGASGDTQYF.

This clonotype turned up a few times. The gene calls are TRBV4-1 and TRBJ2-5; TRBD1 agrees at 7 bases. With 3 bases clipped from V and 1 base from J, the junction kept 8 bases outside the gene matches. The germline V gene encodes CDR1 MGHRA and CDR2 YSYEKL. CDR3 length equals 16 residues. CDR3: CASSQQTGTLQETQYF. CDR3 nucleotide sequence: TGCGCCAGCAGCCAGCAGACAGGGACCCTCCAAGAGACCCAGTACTTC.

This clonotype showed up many times. The genes are TRBV5-1 and TRBJ2-7, with D possibly matching TRBD2 (6 bases). The CDR3 is 13 amino acids. Looked up from germline, CDR1 is SGHRS and CDR2 is YFSETQ. Trimming took off 4 bases at V and 2 bases at J, with 10 bases between the two ends. The CDR3 reads CASSETGAYEQYF. CDR3 bases: TGCGCCAGCAGCGAAACGGGAGCCTACGAGCAGTACTTC.

This clonotype came up a few times. The chain combines TRBV12-3 or TRBV12-4 with TRBJ1-1; D perhaps matches TRBD1 (5 bases). CDR3 length: 14 residues. Deletions cut 3 bases from V and 3 bases from J, with 11 bases between. CDR3 in amino acids: CASSLWGRDTEAFF. The CDR3 DNA sequence: TGTGCCAGCAGTTTGTGGGGACGGGACACTGAAGCTTTCTTT.

In this sample, this clonotype turned up a few times. The rearrangement links TRBV12-3 or TRBV12-4 to TRBJ2-1; TRBD2 matches at 9 bases. The CDR3 contains 16 residues. V shed 5 bases, J shed 4 bases, and the junction held 9 bases outside the gene matches. The CDR3 spells CASSDFSGSAYNEQFF. CDR3 in DNA: TGTGCCAGCAGTGACTTTAGCGGGAGTGCGTACAATGAGCAGTTCTTC.

The chain links TRBV13 to TRBJ1-1; the match to TRBD1 covers 11 bases. V gave up 1 base and J gave up 7 bases; unmatched junction bases: 8. Germline V gene sequence: CDR1 PRHDT, CDR2 FYEKMQ (reference sequence). CDR3 size: 16 residues. CDR3 in amino acids: CASSLDGDRGLSEAFF. Written as DNA, the CDR3 is TGTGCCAGCAGCTTAGATGGGGACAGGGGGTTGAGTGAAGCTTTCTTT.

Only a few counts were recorded for this clonotype. The J gene is TRBJ2-7, the V gene TRBV3-1; D not certain. Per the germline V gene, CDR1 is LGHDT and CDR2 is YNNKEL (reference sequence). This CDR3 is 13 amino acids long. V was cut by 4 bases and J by 7 bases, with 14 bases left in between. The CDR3 DNA is TGTGCCAGCAGCCTTTCAGACTCCGGGGAGCAGTACTTC. As protein: CASSLSDSGEQYF.

The sample holds a few counts of this clonotype. The genes are TRBV20-1 and TRBJ2-7, with unresolved D. The germline V gene has CDR1 DFQATT and CDR2 SNEGSKA (reference sequence). This CDR3 has 13 amino acids. The V end was cut by 2 bases, the J end by 0 bases, with 8 bases between. Written as DNA, the CDR3 is TGCAGTGCTAGACGAGAGAGCTCCTACGAGCAGTACTTC. It codes for CSARRESSYEQYF.

This clonotype was recorded a few times. The chain uses TRBV29-1 and TRBJ2-3; D call uncertain. CDR1 and CDR2 (germline): SQVTM, ANQGSEA. Trimming shortened V by 0 bases and J by 6 bases, and 7 bases separated the two germline ends. The CDR3 totals 12 residues. The CDR3 is CSVEDLADTQYF. CDR3 sequence (DNA): TGCAGCGTTGAAGATCTTGCGGATACGCAGTATTTT.

Ten or more counts support this clonotype. V and J are TRBV18 and TRBJ2-7; 8 bases match TRBD1. CDR3 size: 15 residues. The germline CDR1 and CDR2 sequences are KGHSH and LQKENI. V shed 6 bases and J 0 bases; nucleotides not matched to a gene: 7. The CDR3 nucleotides read TGTGCCAGCTCGGAGGGACAGGCGAGCTCCTACGAGCAGTACTTC. Its translation is CASSEGQASSYEQYF.

DNA of the CDR3: TGTGCCAGCAGTCCGTGGGGGCTAGCGGGAGCAGGAAATGAGCAGTTCTTC. Translation gives CASSPWGLAGAGNEQFF. This rearrangement joins TRBV12-3 or TRBV12-4 to TRBJ2-1; 10 bases match TRBD2. Trimming at V came to 5 bases and at J to 7 bases, leaving 14 bases not matched to a gene. The CDR3 consists of 17 residues.

The sample holds many counts of this clonotype. This chain connects TRBV28 to TRBJ2-3, with 8 bases matching TRBD2. The CDR3 is made up of 16 amino acids. Germline CDR1 MDHEN, CDR2 SYDVKM. Trimming cost V 0 bases and J 6 bases; bases outside gene matches: 8. CDR3 protein: CASSLWVGGESDTQYF. The CDR3 bases are TGTGCCAGCAGTTTATGGGTCGGGGGGGAGTCGGATACGCAGTATTTT.